The source of this T cell receptor (beta chain) is a study of blood T cell repertoires in COVID-19. In the study overall: Sample material is recorded as cDNA or gDNA derived from T cells, B-cell-depleted T cells, or PBMCs.

This table comes from immunoSEQ multiplex PCR, and its TCRdb copy is limited to in-frame clones, with some not included. This repertoire shows about 430,000 clones, about 88% found once; its top ten account for roughly 1.4%. Germline CDR1 reads MDHEN; CDR2 reads SYDVKM. Deletions cut 1 base from V and 10 bases from J, with 23 bases between. The CDR3 totals 17 residues. Sequenced input: PBMCs or T cells enriched from blood (not recorded which). The source is a woman between 18 and 29 years old who had been exposed to COVID-19. The genes are TRBV28 and TRBJ1-5, with a possible D match to TRBD1 (6 bases). As DNA, the CDR3 is TGTGCCAGCAGTTTATCCGTTTCAAGAGGGGGGGGGATCCCCCAGCATTTT. It translates to CASSLSVSRGGGIPQHF.